The sequence of this T cell receptor beta chain was determined in a study of circulating CD8 cells and anti-PD-1 response in melanoma. Overall study context: Complete or partial response defined responders; stable or progressive disease, non-responders.

Study-wide results and limits: Clonotype sharing was highest between DPOS and TIGIT subsets. The cohort mixed treatment-naive and previously treated patients.

Four subsets defined by PD-1 and/or TIGIT were sorted from live CD3+CD8+TCRalphabeta+ cells. TCR libraries were prepared from approximately 15 ng of total RNA with the QIAseq Immune Repertoire TCR panel. TCRdb re-analysed the reads in MiXCR, keeping a single row per CDR3 protein. This table holds about 490 distinct CDR3 sequences, approximately 7.2% found once. Trimming removed 8 bases at V and 1 base at J, with 7 bases between. This CDR3 contains 12 residues. Per the germline V gene, CDR1 is LNHDA and CDR2 is SQIVND (reference sequence). In its sample, this clonotype ranks as medium-sized (0.01 to 0.1%). Its target is unknown.

The clonotype was recovered from a human donor with melanoma. This sequence joins TRBV19 and TRBJ2-3; D ambiguous. This specimen was CD8+ T cells from PBMCs, taken at baseline or after one month of anti-PD-1 therapy (not recorded which). CDR3: CASVDGTDTQYF. Written as DNA, the CDR3 is TGTGCCAGTGTGGACGGCACAGATACGCAGTATTTT.